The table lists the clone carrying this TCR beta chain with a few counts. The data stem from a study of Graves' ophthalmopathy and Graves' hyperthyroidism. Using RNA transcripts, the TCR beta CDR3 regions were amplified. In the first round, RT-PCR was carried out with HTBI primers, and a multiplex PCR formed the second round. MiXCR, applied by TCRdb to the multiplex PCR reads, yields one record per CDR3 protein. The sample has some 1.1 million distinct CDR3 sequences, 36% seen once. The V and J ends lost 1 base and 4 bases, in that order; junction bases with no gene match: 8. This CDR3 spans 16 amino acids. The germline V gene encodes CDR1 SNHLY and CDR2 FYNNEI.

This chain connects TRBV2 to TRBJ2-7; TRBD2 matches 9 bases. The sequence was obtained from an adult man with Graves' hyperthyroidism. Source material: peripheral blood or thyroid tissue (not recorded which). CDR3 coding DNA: TGTGCCAGCAGTGAAGGGTGGCGGGAGGGAAGATACGAGCAGTACTTC. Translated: CASSEGWREGRYEQYF.